This entry lists 4 T cell receptor beta chains sequenced from one sample in a study of blood T cell repertoires in COVID-19. TCRdb's table, derived via immunoSEQ multiplex PCR, lists solely in-frame clones and lacks some. Here the sample spans under 250,000 clones, roughly 75% being singletons. The sample taken for sequencing was peripheral blood. The receptors were gathered from a woman aged 65 to 85 with acute or convalescent COVID-19.

The V gene is TRBV7-8, the J gene TRBJ2-5; D is possibly TRBD1 (6 bases). Germline CDR1 is SGHVS and CDR2 is FQNEAQ. Trimming stripped 1 base from V and 1 base from J, with 7 bases between. The CDR3 spans 14 residues. As DNA, the CDR3 is TGTGCCAGCAGCTTAGGGACAGTCCAAGAGACCCAGTACTTC. Encoded protein: CASSLGTVQETQYF.

The rearrangement uses TRBV14 and TRBJ2-7; 7 bases align to TRBD1. V dropped 4 bases and J dropped 7; count of bases not matched to a gene: 7. The CDR3 is 13 amino acids. Per the germline V gene, CDR1 is SGHDN and CDR2 is FVKESK. The CDR3 bases are TGTGCCAGCAGCCCTAGGGGCAGGGGGGAGCAGTACTTC. The encoded protein is CASSPRGRGEQYF.

In nucleotides, the CDR3 is TGTGCCACCAGCCCCGGAAGGCGGGGGCAAGGCTACACCTTC. As protein: CATSPGRRGQGYTF. The V gene is TRBV15, the J gene TRBJ1-2; a weak D match, TRBD1 (6 bases). The CDR3 consists of 14 residues. Germline-derived CDR1 and CDR2 are LNHNV and YYDKDF (reference sequence). The germline V and J ends were trimmed by 5 bases and 8 bases, with 18 bases remaining between them.

The rearrangement joins TRBV24-1 to TRBJ2-6; tentative D call: TRBD2 (6 bases). The V gene lost 6 bases and the J gene lost 1 base, with 9 bases spanning the gap. CDR1 is KGHDR and CDR2 is SFDVKD in the germline V gene. The CDR3 consists of 15 residues. CDR3 sequence (DNA): TGTGCCACCAGTCGCGGGGCGTCTGGGGCCAACGTCCTGACTTTC. Protein product: CATSRGASGANVLTF.